A selection of T cell receptor beta chains follows, all from one sample in a study of blood T cell repertoires in COVID-19. Clones were sequenced by immunoSEQ multiplex PCR, and TCRdb holds only the in-frame ones, with some missing. The sample shows about 240,000 clones, around nine tenths of them seen only once. The sequencing sample was made of peripheral blood. Source of these receptors: a woman aged 40 to 50 who had recovered from COVID-19. Each CDR3 is given with its conserved first and last residue. A D gene is named only where the DNA matches it firmly. Clone size, where shown, is once, few, many, or a class for clones that have expanded.

NA	TRBV7-9	NA	TRBJ2-1	TGTGCCAGCAGCTTAGCGGGGGGGCTGGCCTACAATGAGCAGTTCTTC	CASSLAGGLAYNEQFF
TRBD1	TRBV19	NA	TRBJ1-5	TGTGCCAGTAGTATGGCAGGGGGGAAGGGGCAGCCCCAGCATTTT	CASSMAGGKGQPQHF
NA	TRBV19	NA	TRBJ1-1	TGTGCCAGTATCCCAGATTGGAACACTGAAGCTTTCTTT	CASIPDWNTEAFF
NA	TRBV19	NA	TRBJ1-3	TGTGCCAGTAGGGTTCCTGGCGGCCGTGGGTCTGGAAACACCATATATTTT	CASRVPGGRGSGNTIYF
TRBD2	TRBV6-4	once	TRBJ2-1	TGTGCCAGCAGTGTGTATCTAGCGGGTCACGAGCAGTTCTTC	CASSVYLAGHEQFF
TRBD1	TRBV7-9	once	TRBJ1-1	TGTGCCAGCAGCCACCCAAGGGGGACAGCAACTCCTGAAGCTTTCTTT	CASSHPRGTATPEAFF
NA	TRBV4-3	NA	TRBJ1-2	TGCGCCAGCAGCCAATCCAGGGCCAACAACTATGGCTACACCTTC	CASSQSRANNYGYTF
NA	TRBV30	NA	TRBJ2-7	TGTGCCTGGAGTCCACGGGTCGAGCAGTACTTC	CAWSPRVEQYF
TRBD1	TRBV24-1	NA	TRBJ1-4	TGTGCCACCAGTGACTCGGGACAGAGAGGCCCGGCGGGGGAAAAACTGTTTTTT	CATSDSGQRGPAGEKLFF
TRBD1	TRBV15	NA	TRBJ2-7	TGTGCCACCAGGGAGTCACCACCGAGTCGGGACAGGGCCTACGAGCAGTACTTC	CATRESPPSRDRAYEQYF
NA	TRBV4-1	NA	TRBJ2-1	TGCGCCAGCAGGCCCACTAGCCCCCCTTACAATGAGCAGTTCTTC	CASRPTSPPYNEQFF
NA	TRBV7-2	NA	TRBJ2-3	TGTGCCAGCACGACTAGGGGGGGAGATACGCAGTATTTT	CASTTRGGDTQYF
NA	TRBV7-2	NA	TRBJ2-7	TGTGCCAGCAGCTTAGTGTCGGGGGGCCCCTACGAGCAGTACTTC	CASSLVSGGPYEQYF
NA	TRBV6-2/TRBV6-3	NA	TRBJ2-1	TGTGCCAGCAGTTACTCTCCCCTCAATGAGCAGTTCTTC	CASSYSPLNEQFF
NA	TRBV7-8	NA	TRBJ1-2	TGTGCCAGCAGCCGAGGGAGGGCCGAAGGCTACACCTTC	CASSRGRAEGYTF
NA	TRBV5-1	NA	TRBJ1-1	TGCGCCAGCAGCTTGGGACAGGCGGGGGGGTCCTTGAACACTGAAGCTTTCTTT	CASSLGQAGGSLNTEAFF
NA	TRBV6-5	NA	TRBJ1-3	TGTGCCAGCCAATCGACACACTCTGGAAACACCATATATTTT	CASQSTHSGNTIYF
NA	TRBV21-1	once	TRBJ2-7	TGTGCCAGCAGCCAAGGGACAGGGGACTTTTACGAGCAGTACTTC	CASSQGTGDFYEQYF
TRBD2	TRBV9	NA	TRBJ2-1	TGTGCCAGCAGCGTAGATGCGGGAGGCTCCTACAATGAGCAGTTCTTC	CASSVDAGGSYNEQFF
TRBD1	TRBV6-2/TRBV6-3	few	TRBJ1-5	TGTGCCAGCAGTAGAGGACAGGGTGGTACCTGGGGCGGACAGCCCCAGCATTTT	CASSRGQGGTWGGQPQHF
TRBD2	TRBV9	NA	TRBJ2-1	TGTGCCAGCAGCGTAGACGGTAGCGGGAGCTCCTACAATGAGCAGTTCTTC	CASSVDGSGSSYNEQFF
TRBD1	TRBV30	NA	TRBJ1-1	TGTGCCTGGAAACGACAGGGAATGAACACTGAAGCTTTCTTT	CAWKRQGMNTEAFF
NA	TRBV9	few	TRBJ1-6	TGTGCCAGCAGCCCCCAGACAGATTCACCCCTCCACTTT	CASSPQTDSPLHF
NA	TRBV5-1	NA	TRBJ2-1	TGCGCCAGCAGCTTGGCCGGGGTCCATGAGCAGTTCTTC	CASSLAGVHEQFF
TRBD1	TRBV23-1	NA	TRBJ1-1	TGCGCCAGCAGTCAAGGCGGGACAGGGGGACCCATGAACACTGAAGCTTTCTTT	CASSQGGTGGPMNTEAFF
TRBD2	TRBV7-9	NA	TRBJ2-3	TGTGCCAGCAGCCCCCGAGCGGCTAGCGGGAGGCAGGATACGCAGTATTTT	CASSPRAASGRQDTQYF
NA	TRBV19	NA	TRBJ2-7	TGTGCCAGTACCCCAAGGTGGACTCCCCCCAGCTCCTACGAGCAGTACTTC	CASTPRWTPPSSYEQYF
NA	TRBV7-2	NA	TRBJ2-1	TGTGCCATTAACGGGGGAGCGGGACACTACAATGAGCAGTTCTTC	CAINGGAGHYNEQFF
NA	TRBV7-2	NA	TRBJ1-4	TGTGCCAGCAGCCCACAGACAGGAACTAATGAAAAACTGTTTTTT	CASSPQTGTNEKLFF
NA	TRBV30	NA	TRBJ2-3	TGTGCCTGGAGTGTACGTGAAGGAGGGGCGCGGGATACGCAGTATTTT	CAWSVREGGARDTQYF
TRBD2	TRBV6-5	NA	TRBJ2-1	TGTGCCAGCAGCAAGCGGGAGGGCTCCTACAATGAGCAGTTCTTC	CASSKREGSYNEQFF
NA	TRBV11-3	once	TRBJ1-1	TGTGCCAGCAGCTCTATCCAACGTGAAGCTTTCTTT	CASSSIQREAFF
TRBD1	TRBV18	NA	TRBJ1-4	TGTGCCAGCTCACGGACAGGGCGACCAAATAATGAAAAACTGTTTTTT	CASSRTGRPNNEKLFF
NA	TRBV27	NA	TRBJ1-6	TGTGCCAGCAGTTATAGTTCCCAGACAAGGGCAGGGAATTCACCCCTCCACTTT	CASSYSSQTRAGNSPLHF
NA	TRBV7-2	NA	TRBJ2-1	TGTGCCAGCAGCTTAGGGTGGGGGGATGAGCAGTTCTTC	CASSLGWGDEQFF
NA	TRBV7-7	few	TRBJ2-5	TGTGCTAGCAGCTCCGGGGACTACCGAGGGGGAGAGACCCAGTACTTC	CASSSGDYRGGETQYF
NA	TRBV24-1	NA	TRBJ2-1	TGTGCCACCAGTGTGGGCCGACCCAACAATGAGCAGTTCTTC	CATSVGRPNNEQFF
TRBD2	TRBV19	NA	TRBJ2-1	TGTGCCAGTAGCCTCGGGACTAGGGGGGGGGAGCAGTTCTTC	CASSLGTRGGEQFF
NA	TRBV5-4	NA	TRBJ1-1	TGTGCCAGCAGCTTGGCCCCGGCAGGGGCTAACACTGAAGCTTTCTTT	CASSLAPAGANTEAFF
TRBD1	TRBV6-2/TRBV6-3	NA	TRBJ1-5	TGTGCCAGCAGTTACGGGGGGCCAGGGGGTCAGCCCCAGCATTTT	CASSYGGPGGQPQHF
TRBD2	TRBV30	NA	TRBJ2-7	TGTGCCTGGAGTGCCGGACTAGGCGAGCAGTACTTC	CAWSAGLGEQYF
NA	TRBV7-9	NA	TRBJ1-4	TGTGCCAGCAGCCCCGGGACGGGACACTCCAATGAAAAACTGTTTTTT	CASSPGTGHSNEKLFF
NA	TRBV15	NA	TRBJ2-1	TGTGCCACCAGCAGAGGGGGCCCGGGAGCTGGTGAGCAGTTCTTC	CATSRGGPGAGEQFF
NA	TRBV6-7	NA	TRBJ1-5	TGTGCCAGCAGTAAGGAGGCCTATTGGGGTCAGCCCCAGCATTTT	CASSKEAYWGQPQHF
NA	TRBV21-1	NA	TRBJ1-5	TGTGCCAGCAGCAAAGTCTGGGGAGCGGCGAATCAGCCCCAGCATTTT	CASSKVWGAANQPQHF
NA	TRBV6-1	NA	TRBJ2-1	TGTGCCAGCAGTGAGGGGACTCGGGCGCAGTTCTTC	CASSEGTRAQFF
NA	TRBV5-1	few	TRBJ1-6	TGCGCCAGCAGCTTGGGGCAGGGGAGTTCACCCCTCCACTTT	CASSLGQGSSPLHF
NA	TRBV12-3/TRBV12-4	NA	TRBJ1-6	TGTGCCACCCGGGGAGGGGGGAGTTCACCCCTCCACTTT	CATRGGGSSPLHF
NA	TRBV5-5	NA	TRBJ2-2	TGTGCCAGCAGCTTGGCTGGCAGCGGCACCGGGGAGCTGTTTTTT	CASSLAGSGTGELFF
TRBD1	TRBV7-9	NA	TRBJ2-3	TGTGCCATAGACAGGGTCACAGATACGCAGTATTTT	CAIDRVTDTQYF
NA	TRBV29-1	NA	TRBJ2-5	TGCAGCGTTGCCCCTAGCTTAGAGACCCAGTACTTC	CSVAPSLETQYF
TRBD1	TRBV30	NA	TRBJ1-1	TGTGCCTGGAGTGTACGGGACAGGGAAGCTTTCTTT	CAWSVRDREAFF
NA	TRBV14	NA	TRBJ2-5	TGTGCCAGCAGCCCCGAGCTTGGAGGGTTGGGGACCCAGTACTTC	CASSPELGGLGTQYF
TRBD2	TRBV6-2/TRBV6-3	NA	TRBJ2-3	TGTGCCAGCAGTAAGGGAACTAGCGGCACAGATACGCAGTATTTT	CASSKGTSGTDTQYF
NA	TRBV30	NA	TRBJ1-5	TGTGCCTGGAGGGGGGGGACGGATAGCAATCAGCCCCAGCATTTT	CAWRGGTDSNQPQHF
NA	TRBV6-5	NA	TRBJ1-2	TGTGCCAGCAGCCACGGTCCAGGGAGGGGCTACACCTTC	CASSHGPGRGYTF
TRBD1	TRBV18	NA	TRBJ1-2	TGTGCCAGCTCACCCGGACAGGGGCCCGGGTATGGCTACACCTTC	CASSPGQGPGYGYTF